What follows describes a single TCR beta chain. Profiling relied on immunoSEQ multiplex PCR, and the TCRdb table lists in-frame clones only, not all of them. The sample gives 200,000 to 300,000 clones, about 89% of which show up once; over 2.5% is in the top ten. Two negative PCRs, clearance, or symptom resolution had been documented for recovered Cohort 3 donors. This specimen belongs to a study of blood T cell repertoires in COVID-19. Study at large: T cells, B-cell-depleted T cells, or PBMCs supplied cDNA or gDNA.

CDR3 size: 11 residues. Trimming cost V 5 bases and J 8 bases, with 7 bases left between them. Per the germline V gene, CDR1 is MNHEY and CDR2 is SMNVEV (reference sequence). This clonotype was obtained from a woman in her late teens or twenties who had recovered from COVID-19. The specimen sequenced was PBMCs or T cells enriched from blood (not recorded which). This chain uses TRBV27 with TRBJ2-1; TRBD2 is a possible D gene (5 bases). CDR3: CASSHGDEQFF. The CDR3 DNA is TGTGCCAGCAGTCACGGGGATGAGCAGTTCTTC.